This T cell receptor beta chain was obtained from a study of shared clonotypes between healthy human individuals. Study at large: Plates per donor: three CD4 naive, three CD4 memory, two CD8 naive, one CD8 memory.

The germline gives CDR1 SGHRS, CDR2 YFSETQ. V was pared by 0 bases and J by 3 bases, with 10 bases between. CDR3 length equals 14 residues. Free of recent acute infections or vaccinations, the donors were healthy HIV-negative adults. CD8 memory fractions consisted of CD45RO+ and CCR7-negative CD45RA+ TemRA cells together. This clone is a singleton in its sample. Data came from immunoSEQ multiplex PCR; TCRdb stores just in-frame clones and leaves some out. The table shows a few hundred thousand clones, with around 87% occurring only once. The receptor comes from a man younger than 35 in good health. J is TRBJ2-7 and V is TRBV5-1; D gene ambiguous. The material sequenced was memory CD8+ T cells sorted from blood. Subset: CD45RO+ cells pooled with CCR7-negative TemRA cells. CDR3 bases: TGCGCCAGCAGCTTGGTTGGGCACGGCTACGAGCAGTACTTC. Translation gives CASSLVGHGYEQYF.